This T cell receptor (beta chain) was found in a study of blood T cell repertoires in COVID-19. Produced via immunoSEQ multiplex PCR; TCRdb's table is partial and in-frame only. The sample lists approximately 100,000 clones, more than 75% occurring once. This CDR3 has 16 amino acids. The germline V gene has CDR1 MGHDK and CDR2 SYGVNS. Trimming cost V 9 bases and J 0 bases, with 19 bases left between them. The origin of this receptor is a human donor in a cohort sampled during active COVID-19. The sample was peripheral blood. The chain has TRBV25-1 and TRBJ2-3, with D perhaps TRBD1 (6 bases). In nucleotides, the CDR3 is TGTGCCAGTTCCACATTATCAGGGGTTAGCACAGATACGCAGTATTTT. Translated: CASSTLSGVSTDTQYF. Combining the CDR3 with reference TRBV25-1 and TRBJ2-3 gives the whole variable domain EADIYQTPRYLVIGTGKKITLECSQTMGHDKMYWYQQDPGMELHLIHYSYGVNSTEKGDLSSESTVSRIRTEHFPLTLESARPSHTSQYLCASSTLSGVSTDTQYFGPGTRLTVL.